This T cell receptor beta chain was retrieved from a study of cytomegalovirus exposure and HLA in healthy donors. The overall study: In a previous analysis, 117 million unique TCR beta sequences were found from about 190 million T cells. Findings of the study overall: According to a later analysis, most TCR beta chains associated with CMV appeared HLA-restricted.

The study ran its PCR with 60 Vbeta and 13 Jbeta primers. TCRdb's table, derived via immunoSEQ multiplex PCR, lists solely in-frame clones and lacks some. The sample records roughly 130,000 clones, about 70% being singletons. Donors were nominally healthy when sampled, though unrecorded immune exposures were likely. On this clone: The antigen remains unidentified.

The ends were cut back, 2 bases at V and 2 bases at J, with 14 bases in the middle. Germline loops: CDR1 SGHNT, CDR2 YYREEE (reference sequence). There are 16 residues in the CDR3. This receptor was identified in a woman aged 55-70 years in good health and CMV-seropositive. Sequencing was done on a sample of PBMCs. This chain links TRBV5-4 with TRBJ2-1; possible D gene TRBD1, 6 bases. The CDR3 coding sequence is TGTGCCAGCAGCTTCGGGCAGGGGATGACCTACAATGAGCAGTTCTTC. Translated, it gives CASSFGQGMTYNEQFF. The variable domain in full, completed from reference TRBV5-4 and TRBJ2-1, reads ETGVTQSPTHLIKTRGQQVTLRCSSQSGHNTVSWYQQALGQGPQFIFQYYREEENGRGNFPPRFSGLQFPNYSSELNVNALELDDSALYLCASSFGQGMTYNEQFFGPGTRLTVL.